The 18 T cell receptor beta chains in this list originate from one sample, sequenced in a study of shared clonotypes between healthy human individuals (dated by TCRdb to the early 2020s). Preparation of the library involved the immunoSEQ multiplex PCR assay. Entries here come from immuneACCESS through TCRdb and include only in-frame sequences with V and J called. Some clones fail to appear in such tables; in the studies checked, an unresolved V gene covers under half of the shortfall, and the cause of the remainder is unknown. In all, the sample holds 2 million to 2.5 million clones, and 90% to 97% of those were seen once. The biggest ten clones account for roughly 0.13% of the sample. Sequenced material: naive CD4+ T cells sorted from blood. What this sample's cell subset or site label stands for: CD45RA+ positively selected. Receptor source: a man aged 18 to 29 in good health.

The chain recombines TRBV21-1 with TRBJ1-6. TRBV21-1 is recorded as a pseudogene. The CDR3 has 16 residues. CDR3 protein: CASSKIPGLGVAPLHF. The CDR3 DNA reads as TGTGCCAGCAGCAAAATCCCGGGACTCGGAGTTGCCCCCCTCCACTTT.

This chain links TRBV30 with TRBJ1-2; possible D gene TRBD1, 5 bases. The V gene's germline CDR1 is GTSNPN and CDR2 SVGIG (reference sequence). Trimming removed 1 base from V and 5 bases from J, with 23 bases in between. The CDR3 extends over 17 amino acids. This CDR3 is CAWSEWLGQPGPYGYTF. In DNA form, the CDR3 reads TGTGCCTGGAGTGAATGGCTAGGGCAGCCGGGACCTTATGGCTACACCTTC.

J is TRBJ2-7 and V is TRBV5-4, with TRBD1 matching over 7 bases. Germline values: CDR1 SGHNT, CDR2 YYREEE (reference sequence). This CDR3 has 15 residues. The trim removed 0 bases at V and 6 bases at J, leaving 9 bases unmatched. The DNA of the CDR3 is TGTGCCAGCAGCTTGGGGGACAGTCTATCGCGCGAGCAGTACTTC. Its translation is CASSLGDSLSREQYF. Full variable domain (missing parts from reference TRBV5-4 and TRBJ2-7): ETGVTQSPTHLIKTRGQQVTLRCSSQSGHNTVSWYQQALGQGPQFIFQYYREEENGRGNFPPRFSGLQFPNYSSELNVNALELDDSALYLCASSLGDSLSREQYFGPGTRLTVT.

V gene TRBV15 combines with J gene TRBJ1-6; no definite D call. Germline loops: CDR1 LNHNV, CDR2 YYDKDF (reference sequence). V dropped 1 base and J dropped 7 bases, with 8 bases sitting between them. CDR3 size: 14 residues. CDR3 loop: CATSRGLGNSPLHF. The CDR3 DNA reads as TGTGCCACCAGCAGAGGGCTAGGCAATTCACCCCTCCACTTT.

This rearrangement joins TRBV5-1 to TRBJ2-2; D is ambiguous. Trimming took 0 bases from V and 3 from J, leaving 9 bases between them. This CDR3 contains 15 residues. Germline-derived CDR1 and CDR2 are SGHRS and YFSETQ. CDR3 loop: CASSLGALDTGELFF. DNA for the CDR3: TGCGCCAGCAGCTTGGGTGCACTCGACACCGGGGAGCTGTTTTTT.

The chain combines TRBV27 with TRBJ1-5; perhaps TRBD1 as D (5 bases). With 5 bases removed from V and 6 bases from J, the gap between germline ends came to 11 bases. Germline CDR1 and CDR2: MNHEY and SMNVEV (reference sequence). The CDR3 loop spans 13 amino acids. For the CDR3, the DNA is TGTGCCAGCAGTAACCCAGGGCGTCAGCCCCAGCATTTT. It translates to CASSNPGRQPQHF.

V usage is TRBV7-8 and J usage is TRBJ1-3, with TRBD1 matching over 9 bases. The V and J ends lost 3 bases and 0 bases, in that order; junction bases with no gene match: 6. The V gene's germline CDR1 is SGHVS and CDR2 FQNEAQ. CDR3 size: 17 residues. This CDR3 reads CASSLGQGSSSGNTIYF. CDR3 DNA sequence: TGTGCCAGCAGCTTGGGACAGGGCTCATCCTCTGGAAACACCATATATTTT. The full variable domain, rest sourced from reference TRBV7-8 and TRBJ1-3, is GAGVSQSPRYKVAKRGQDVALRCDPISGHVSLFWYQQALGQGPEFLTYFQNEAQLDKSGLPSDRFFAERPEGSVSTLKIQRTQQEDSAVYLCASSLGQGSSSGNTIYFGEGSWLTVV.

The V gene is TRBV6-1, the J gene TRBJ2-2; 10 bases align to TRBD2. This CDR3 contains 15 residues. The ends lost 6 bases at V and 7 bases at J; junction bases unmatched: 8. Germline V CDR1 and CDR2: MNHNS, SASEGT. The CDR3 DNA is TGTGCCAGCAGCCGGACTAGCGGTCTGGGCGGGGAGCTGTTTTTT. Encoded protein: CASSRTSGLGGELFF.

This chain joins TRBV30 and TRBJ1-1; perhaps TRBD1 as D (5 bases). Germline CDR1 GTSNPN, CDR2 SVGIG (reference sequence). CDR3 length: 11 amino acids. The V and J ends lost 6 bases and 7 bases respectively, with 12 bases between them. In DNA, the CDR3 is TGTGCCTGTTCCCCGGGACGTGAAGCTTTCTTT. It codes for CACSPGREAFF.

The chain carries TRBV19 and TRBJ2-3, with D uncertain. Germline CDR1 reads LNHDA; CDR2 reads SQIVND (reference sequence). This CDR3 has 16 residues. V shed 3 bases and J shed 4 bases, with 17 bases lying between them. This CDR3 is CASSMINGVRADTQYF. The CDR3 DNA follows: TGTGCCAGTAGTATGATAAATGGGGTTCGGGCAGATACGCAGTATTTT.

The V call is TRBV2, the J call TRBJ2-3; a weak D match, TRBD2 (5 bases). The V and J ends lost 6 bases and 1 base respectively, with 17 bases between them. This CDR3 is built from 16 residues. The germline V gene has CDR1 SNHLY and CDR2 FYNNEI. CDR3 loop: CASSTVLPGGTDTQYF. The CDR3 DNA reads TGTGCCAGCAGCACGGTTCTGCCCGGGGGCACAGATACGCAGTATTTT.

The chain recombines TRBV7-9 with TRBJ2-5, with 7 bases matching TRBD2. J gave up 2 bases and V 5 bases, and 5 bases lay outside the gene matches. CDR1 and CDR2 from the germline V gene are SEHNR and FQNEAQ (reference sequence). CDR3 length equals 14 residues. Here the CDR3 reads CASSPSSGQETQYF. CDR3 DNA sequence: TGTGCCAGCAGCCCTTCTAGCGGACAAGAGACCCAGTACTTC.

The chain recombines TRBV18 with TRBJ1-4, with TRBD1 as a possible D gene (5 bases). V lost 4 bases to trimming and J lost 7 bases, with 16 bases between them. Germline V lookup: CDR1 KGHSH, CDR2 LQKENI. The CDR3 is made up of 15 amino acids. CDR3 nucleotide sequence: TGTGCCAGCTCACGCAAGGGACCGGTGGGTGAAAAACTGTTTTTT. This gives the protein CASSRKGPVGEKLFF.

The chain employs TRBV2 and TRBJ1-3; no clear D. V lost 2 bases and J 1 base, leaving 9 bases between the germline ends. Germline CDR1 is SNHLY and CDR2 is FYNNEI. CDR3 length: 15 residues. This CDR3 is CASSESSGSGNTIYF. The CDR3 DNA is TGTGCCAGCAGTGAATCTTCAGGTTCTGGAAACACCATATATTTT.

CDR3 region: CASSTGQGDTGELFF. The CDR3 region has the DNA TGTGCCAGCAGCACGGGACAGGGGGACACCGGGGAGCTGTTTTTT. The rearrangement links TRBV7-8 to TRBJ2-2; TRBD1 matches 11 bases. The V segment lost 5 bases and the J segment 3 bases; nucleotides outside the gene matches: 2. CDR1 SGHVS and CDR2 FQNEAQ come from the germline V gene. This CDR3 comprises 15 residues.

V gene TRBV7-3 combines with J gene TRBJ2-1; tentatively, D is TRBD2 (5 bases). Germline lookup yields CDR1 SGHTA and CDR2 FQGTGA. Trimming pared 2 bases from V and 7 bases from J, leaving 12 bases between. The CDR3 has 14 amino acids. CDR3 in DNA: TGTGCCAGCAGCTTAGATAGTAGCGTGAATGAGCAGTTCTTC. This translates into CASSLDSSVNEQFF.

This chain connects TRBV19 to TRBJ2-7, with a possible D match to TRBD2 (5 bases). The germline gives CDR1 LNHDA, CDR2 SQIVND (reference sequence). Trimming took 3 bases from V and 5 from J, leaving 14 bases between them. This CDR3 comprises 14 residues. The CDR3 DNA reads TGTGCCAGTAGTATCGGGAATTACGTCGACGAGCAGTACTTC. Residues: CASSIGNYVDEQYF.

This clone was counted between two and nine times. Other DNA sequences in this specimen translate into the identical CDR3. The V gene is TRBV5-1, the J gene TRBJ2-7; 7 positions match TRBD1. The CDR3 spans 12 residues. Losses at the gene ends were 4 bases for V and 3 bases for J; bases not matched to a gene: 1. The germline V gene encodes CDR1 SGHRS and CDR2 YFSETQ. CDR3 amino acids: CASSRDSYEQYF. CDR3 nucleotide sequence: TGCGCCAGCAGCCGGGACAGCTACGAGCAGTACTTC.